This is a list of T cell receptor beta chains from one sample in a study of blood T cell repertoires in COVID-19. Repertoires were generated with immunoSEQ multiplex PCR, while TCRdb's copy carries only in-frame clones and drops some. This sample yields around 180,000 clones, of which 88% are seen a single time; roughly 25% belongs to the top ten. Sequenced input: peripheral blood. These receptor sequences come from a man in his 60s with acute or convalescent COVID-19. CDR3s include the opening cysteine and the closing phenylalanine or tryptophan.

13,TRBV5-6,TRBJ2-5,CASRDSAGETQYF
11,TRBV30,TRBJ2-1,CAWLSFHEQFF
13,TRBV24-1,TRBJ1-2,CATSSTALPGYTF
15,TRBV27,TRBJ2-1,CASSLLAGADDEQFF
13,TRBV2,TRBJ1-5,CASSAVREQPQHF
13,TRBV4-1,TRBJ1-1,CASSLQGNTEAFF
13,TRBV6-5,TRBJ1-2,CASRPDSNYGYTF
16,TRBV18,TRBJ2-2,CASSLNGGTNTGELFF
13,TRBV2,TRBJ1-6,CASRPDRSSPLHF
13,TRBV6-1,TRBJ2-3,CASSDPFADTQYF
17,TRBV11-3,TRBJ1-5,CASSLWEGHQEHQPQHF
15,TRBV19,TRBJ1-5,CASSIDRGRDQPQHF
14,TRBV6-2/TRBV6-3,TRBJ2-5,CASSYPIAGGTQYF
18,TRBV18,TRBJ1-2,CASSPIPPGQGSNYGYTF
13,TRBV11-3,TRBJ1-2,CASSLGLNYGYTF
15,TRBV19,TRBJ2-7,CASSIGTGWPYEQYF
16,TRBV19,TRBJ2-2,CASKSPGLERTGELFF
13,TRBV13,TRBJ2-7,CASGGQGETQQYF
12,TRBV6-6,TRBJ1-1,CASEGMNTEAFF
14,TRBV9,TRBJ1-1,CASSVDPGGTEAFF
14,TRBV7-3,TRBJ2-5,CASSLTSGSETQYF
15,TRBV7-9,TRBJ1-1,CASSTRGGQNTEAFF
13,TRBV24-1,TRBJ1-2,CATSEEGLSGYTF
13,TRBV10-2,TRBJ1-1,CATARIYNTEAFF
13,TRBV3-1/TRBV3-2,TRBJ1-4,CASSLPGAEKLFF
22,TRBV4-1,TRBJ2-7,CASSQVAGGRGITRTSTYEQYF
14,TRBV5-1,TRBJ2-1,CASTSGGADNEQFF